This T cell receptor beta chain was sequenced in a study of Graves' ophthalmopathy and Graves' hyperthyroidism. Study summary: Specimen type is peripheral blood, obtained at initial diagnosis before any treatment.

The CDR3 consists of 13 residues. With V trimmed by 6 bases and J by 7 bases, 8 bases remained unmatched. In germline, CDR1 is SGHTA, CDR2 FQGTGA. With regard to this clonotype: The target antigen is unknown.

RNA transcripts were the source from which TCR beta CDR3 regions were amplified. An initial RT-PCR round employing HTBI primers preceded a second-round multiplex PCR. One entry per CDR3 protein results from TCRdb running MiXCR on the multiplex PCR reads. The sample includes 170,000 or so distinct CDR3 sequences, about two fifths of them seen just once. Moderate-to-severe activity, CAS at least 3, NOSPECS at least 4 and duration under 3 months characterized donors with ophthalmopathy. The source of the PBMCs was around 9 ml of fresh peripheral blood. General observations from the study: Most thyroid clonotypes with frequency above 0.001 were detected in blood too.

This sequence joins TRBV7-3 and TRBJ2-5; 7 bases fit TRBD1. The receptor was isolated from a man aged 25 to 40 with Graves' ophthalmopathy. Sample: peripheral blood. The DNA of the CDR3 is TGTGCCAGCAGTTTTACAGGGGCCGGGACCCAGTACTTC. This codes for CASSFTGAGTQYF.